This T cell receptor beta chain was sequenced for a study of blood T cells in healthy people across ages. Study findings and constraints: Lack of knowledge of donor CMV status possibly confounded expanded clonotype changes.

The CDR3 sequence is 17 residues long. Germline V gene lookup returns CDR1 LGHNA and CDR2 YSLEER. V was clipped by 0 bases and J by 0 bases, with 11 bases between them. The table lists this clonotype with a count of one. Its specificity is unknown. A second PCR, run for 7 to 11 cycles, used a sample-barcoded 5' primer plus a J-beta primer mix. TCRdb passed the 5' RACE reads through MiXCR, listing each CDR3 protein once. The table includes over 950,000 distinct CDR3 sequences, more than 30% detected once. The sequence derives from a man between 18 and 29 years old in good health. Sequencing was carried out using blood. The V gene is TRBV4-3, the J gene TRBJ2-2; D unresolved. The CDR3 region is CASSQEVTLANTGELFF. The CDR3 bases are TGCGCCAGCAGCCAAGAGGTTACACTCGCGAACACCGGGGAGCTGTTTTTT.